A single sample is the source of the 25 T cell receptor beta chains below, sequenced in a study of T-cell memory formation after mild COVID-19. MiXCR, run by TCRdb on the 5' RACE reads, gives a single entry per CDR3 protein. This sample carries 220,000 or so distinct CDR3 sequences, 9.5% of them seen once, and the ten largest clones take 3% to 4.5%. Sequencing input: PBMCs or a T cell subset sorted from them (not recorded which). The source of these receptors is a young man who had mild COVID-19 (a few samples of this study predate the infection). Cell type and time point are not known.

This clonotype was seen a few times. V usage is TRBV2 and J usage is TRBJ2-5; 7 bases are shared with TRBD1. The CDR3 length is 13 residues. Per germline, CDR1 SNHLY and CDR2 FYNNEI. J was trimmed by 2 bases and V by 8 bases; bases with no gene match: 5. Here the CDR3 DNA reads TGTGCCAGCGAACAGGGGATACAAGAGACCCAGTACTTC. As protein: CASEQGIQETQYF.

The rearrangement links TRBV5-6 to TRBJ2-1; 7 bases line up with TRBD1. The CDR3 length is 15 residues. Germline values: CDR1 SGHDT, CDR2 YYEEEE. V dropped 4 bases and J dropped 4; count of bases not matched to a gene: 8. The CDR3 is CASSTTGESYNEQFF. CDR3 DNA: TGTGCCAGCAGCACAACAGGGGAGTCATACAATGAGCAGTTCTTC.

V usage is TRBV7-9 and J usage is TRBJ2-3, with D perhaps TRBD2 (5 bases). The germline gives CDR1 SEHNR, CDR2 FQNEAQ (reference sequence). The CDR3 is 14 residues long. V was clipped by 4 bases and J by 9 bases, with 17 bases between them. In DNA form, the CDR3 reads TGTGCCAGCAGCTCCCGGGAAGTAACAATAACGCAGTATTTT. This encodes CASSSREVTITQYF.

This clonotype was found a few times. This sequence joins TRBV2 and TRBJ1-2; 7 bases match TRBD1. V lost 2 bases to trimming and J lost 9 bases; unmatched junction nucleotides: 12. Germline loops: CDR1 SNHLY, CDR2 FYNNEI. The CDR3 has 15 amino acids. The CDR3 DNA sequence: TGTGCCAGCAGTGAAAATAGGTCAGGGGGGAAAAGCTACACCTTC. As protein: CASSENRSGGKSYTF.

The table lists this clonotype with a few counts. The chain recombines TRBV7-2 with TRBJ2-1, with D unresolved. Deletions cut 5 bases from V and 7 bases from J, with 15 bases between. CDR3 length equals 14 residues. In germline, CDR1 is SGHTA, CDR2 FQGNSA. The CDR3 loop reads CASSPPPVPNEQFF. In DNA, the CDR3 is TGTGCCAGCAGCCCTCCCCCGGTACCTAATGAGCAGTTCTTC.

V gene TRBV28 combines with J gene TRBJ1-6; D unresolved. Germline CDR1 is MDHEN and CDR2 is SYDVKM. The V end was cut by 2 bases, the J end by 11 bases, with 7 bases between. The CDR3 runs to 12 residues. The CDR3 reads CASSLGRAPLHF. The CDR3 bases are TGTGCCAGCAGTTTAGGACGGGCACCCCTCCACTTT.

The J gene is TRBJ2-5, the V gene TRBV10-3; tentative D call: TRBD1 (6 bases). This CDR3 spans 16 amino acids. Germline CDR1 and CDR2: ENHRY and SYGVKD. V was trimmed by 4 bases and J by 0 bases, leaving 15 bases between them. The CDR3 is CAISAFVGDNQETQYF. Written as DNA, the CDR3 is TGTGCCATCAGTGCTTTTGTGGGGGACAACCAAGAGACCCAGTACTTC.

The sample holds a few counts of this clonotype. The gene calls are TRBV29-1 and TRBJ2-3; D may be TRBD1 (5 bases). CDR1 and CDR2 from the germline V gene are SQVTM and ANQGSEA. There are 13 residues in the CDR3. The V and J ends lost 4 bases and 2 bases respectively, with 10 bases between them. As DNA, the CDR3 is TGCAGCGTTGGGGGCAGGGTCACAGATACGCAGTATTTT. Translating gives CSVGGRVTDTQYF.

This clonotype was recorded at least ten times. CDR3 loop: CASSGTSGAYNEQFF. The CDR3 DNA sequence: TGCGCCAGCAGCGGGACTAGCGGGGCATACAATGAGCAGTTCTTC. This rearrangement joins TRBV4-3 to TRBJ2-1; TRBD2 matches at 13 bases. This CDR3 has 15 residues. CDR1 LGHNA and CDR2 YSLEER come from the germline V gene. J was trimmed by 4 bases and V by 5 bases; bases with no gene match: 2.

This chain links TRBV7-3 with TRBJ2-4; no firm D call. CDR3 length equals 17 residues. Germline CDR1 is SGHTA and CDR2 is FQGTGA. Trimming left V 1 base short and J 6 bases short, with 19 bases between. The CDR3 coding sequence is TGTGCCAGCAGCTTAAACGCGGCAGAAGGGCCCCTAAACATTCAGTACTTC. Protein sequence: CASSLNAAEGPLNIQYF. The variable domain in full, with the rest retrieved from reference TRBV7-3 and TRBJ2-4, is GAGVSQTPSNKVTEKGKYVELRCDPISGHTALYWYRQSLGQGPEFLIYFQGTGAADDSGLPNDRFFAVRPEGSVSTLKIQRTERGDSAVYLCASSLNAAEGPLNIQYFGAGTRLSVL.

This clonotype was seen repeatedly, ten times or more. This CDR3 is CASSLVREKLFF. The CDR3 nucleotides are TGTGCCAGCAGCCTCGTACGGGAAAAACTGTTTTTT. V usage is TRBV7-2 and J usage is TRBJ1-4; D is unclear. The germline V and J ends were trimmed by 5 bases and 8 bases, with 9 bases remaining between them. Germline CDR1 and CDR2: SGHTA and FQGNSA. The CDR3 sequence is 12 residues long.

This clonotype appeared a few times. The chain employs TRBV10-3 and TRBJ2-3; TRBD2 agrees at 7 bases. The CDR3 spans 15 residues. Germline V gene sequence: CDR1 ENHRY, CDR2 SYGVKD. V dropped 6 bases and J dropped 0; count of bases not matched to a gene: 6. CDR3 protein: CAISYGGSSTDTQYF. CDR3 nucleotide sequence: TGTGCCATCAGCTACGGGGGGTCTAGCACAGATACGCAGTATTTT.

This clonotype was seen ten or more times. The CDR3 sequence is CASSDRSNIQYF. The DNA for the CDR3 is TGTGCCAGCAGTGACAGGTCCAACATTCAGTACTTC. The chain recombines TRBV2 with TRBJ2-4, with unresolved D. This CDR3 is built from 12 residues. Deletions cut 3 bases from V and 7 bases from J, with 7 bases between. The germline V gene encodes CDR1 SNHLY and CDR2 FYNNEI.

The CDR3 DNA follows: TGTGCCAGCAGCTACCCAGGAATAGCGGGGGGCACAGATACGCAGTATTTT. It encodes CASSYPGIAGGTDTQYF. This rearrangement joins TRBV11-2 to TRBJ2-3, with 9 bases aligning to TRBD2. This CDR3 spans 17 amino acids. With V trimmed by 4 bases and J by 1 base, 9 bases remained unmatched. Germline V CDR1 and CDR2: SGHAT, FQNNGV.

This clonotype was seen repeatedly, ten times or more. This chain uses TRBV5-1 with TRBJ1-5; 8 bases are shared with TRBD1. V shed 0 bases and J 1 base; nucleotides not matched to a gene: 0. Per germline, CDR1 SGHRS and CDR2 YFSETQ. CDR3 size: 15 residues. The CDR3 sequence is CASSLGTGSNQPQHF. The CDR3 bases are TGCGCCAGCAGCTTGGGGACAGGGAGCAATCAGCCCCAGCATTTT. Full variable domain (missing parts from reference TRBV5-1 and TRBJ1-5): KAGVTQTPRYLIKTRGQQVTLSCSPISGHRSVSWYQQTPGQGLQFLFEYFSETQRNKGNFPGRFSGRQFSNSRSEMNVSTLELGDSALYLCASSLGTGSNQPQHFGDGTRLSIL.

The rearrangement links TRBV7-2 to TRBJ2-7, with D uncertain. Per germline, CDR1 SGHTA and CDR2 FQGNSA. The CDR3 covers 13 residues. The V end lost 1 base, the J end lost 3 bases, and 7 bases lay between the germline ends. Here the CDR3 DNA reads TGTGCCAGCAGCTTAGGGCCGCACTACGAGCAGTACGTC. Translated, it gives CASSLGPHYEQYV.

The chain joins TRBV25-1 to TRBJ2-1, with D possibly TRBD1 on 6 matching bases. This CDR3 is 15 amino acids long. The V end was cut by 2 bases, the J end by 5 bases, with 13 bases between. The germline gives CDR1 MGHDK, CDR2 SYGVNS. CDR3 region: CASSEAQGVDNEQFF. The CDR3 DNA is TGTGCCAGCAGTGAAGCACAGGGCGTTGACAATGAGCAGTTCTTC.

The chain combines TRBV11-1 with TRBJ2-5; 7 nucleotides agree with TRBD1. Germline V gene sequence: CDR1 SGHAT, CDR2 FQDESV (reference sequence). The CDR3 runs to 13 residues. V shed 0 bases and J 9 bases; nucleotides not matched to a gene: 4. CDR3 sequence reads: CASSLAPQGAQYF. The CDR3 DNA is TGTGCCAGCAGCTTAGCTCCTCAGGGGGCCCAGTACTTC.

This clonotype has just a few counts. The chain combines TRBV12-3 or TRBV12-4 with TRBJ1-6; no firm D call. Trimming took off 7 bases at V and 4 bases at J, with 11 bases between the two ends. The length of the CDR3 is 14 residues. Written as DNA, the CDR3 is TGTGCCAGCACCACGACACTGTATAATTCACCCCTCCACTTT. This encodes CASTTTLYNSPLHF.

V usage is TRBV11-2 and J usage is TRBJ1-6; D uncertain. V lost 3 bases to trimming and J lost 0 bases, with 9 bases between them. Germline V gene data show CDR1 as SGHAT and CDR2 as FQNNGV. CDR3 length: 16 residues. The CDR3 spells CASSFGPSSYNSPLHF. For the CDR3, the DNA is TGTGCCAGCAGCTTCGGGCCGAGCTCCTATAATTCACCCCTCCACTTT.

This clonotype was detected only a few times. The CDR3 DNA sequence: TGTGCCAGCAGCTTAGTGGGCGGCCAGCAGTTCTTC. Encoded protein: CASSLVGGQQFF. The V and J genes are TRBV13 and TRBJ2-1, with unresolved D. CDR3 length: 12 residues. Trimming removed 1 base from V and 11 bases from J, with 9 bases in between. The germline V gene has CDR1 PRHDT and CDR2 FYEKMQ (reference sequence).

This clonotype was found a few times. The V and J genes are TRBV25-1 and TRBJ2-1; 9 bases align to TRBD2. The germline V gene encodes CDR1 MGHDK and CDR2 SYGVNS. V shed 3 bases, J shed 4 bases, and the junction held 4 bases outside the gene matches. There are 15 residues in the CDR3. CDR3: CASSEAGGIYNEQFF. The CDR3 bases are TGTGCCAGCAGTGAGGCGGGGGGGATTTACAATGAGCAGTTCTTC. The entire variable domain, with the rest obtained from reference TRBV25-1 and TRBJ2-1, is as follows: EADIYQTPRYLVIGTGKKITLECSQTMGHDKMYWYQQDPGMELHLIHYSYGVNSTEKGDLSSESTVSRIRTEHFPLTLESARPSHTSQYLCASSEAGGIYNEQFFGPGTRLTVL.

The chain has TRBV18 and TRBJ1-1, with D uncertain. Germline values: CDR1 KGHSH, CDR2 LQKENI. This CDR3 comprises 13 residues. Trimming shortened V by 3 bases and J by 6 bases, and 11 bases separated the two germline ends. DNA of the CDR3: TGTGCCAGCTCACCCCGAGGGATCTCTGAAGCTTTCTTT. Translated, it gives CASSPRGISEAFF.

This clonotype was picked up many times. For the CDR3, the DNA is TGTGCCAGCAGGCCTTCAACCCAGGCAGGAGGGAAGGACGAGCAGTACGTC. Protein: CASRPSTQAGGKDEQYV. The chain carries TRBV6-2 or TRBV6-3 and TRBJ2-7; a possible D gene is TRBD2 (6 bases). CDR1 is MNHEY, CDR2 SVGEGT, per germline. Trimming took 6 bases from V and 5 from J, leaving 26 bases between them. This CDR3 spans 17 amino acids.

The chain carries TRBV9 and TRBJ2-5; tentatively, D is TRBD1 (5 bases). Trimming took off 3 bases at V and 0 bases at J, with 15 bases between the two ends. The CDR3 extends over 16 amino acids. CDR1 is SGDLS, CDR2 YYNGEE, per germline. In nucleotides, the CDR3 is TGTGCCAGCAGCGCCGCCGGCAAGGGGTACCAAGAGACCCAGTACTTC. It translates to CASSAAGKGYQETQYF.